This entry lists 3 T cell receptor beta chains sequenced from one sample in a study of blood T cell repertoires in COVID-19. The table came from immunoSEQ multiplex PCR; TCRdb's copy has only in-frame clones and leaves some out. The repertoire has hundreds of thousands of clones, 70% to 90% of them found once; the top ten carry 2.5% to 3.5%. The sample was peripheral blood. These receptors all come from a human donor in a cohort sampled during active COVID-19.

The V gene is TRBV3-1 (or the pseudogene TRBV3-2), the J gene TRBJ2-7; 7 nucleotides line up with TRBD2. V was clipped by 0 bases and J by 2 bases; unmatched bases: 13. CDR1 LGHDT and CDR2 YNNKEL come from the germline V gene (reference sequence). The CDR3 has 18 residues. The CDR3 region has the DNA TGTGCCAGCAGCCAAGAGTCTCGGCTAGCGGAAATTACCTACGAGCAGTACTTC. As protein: CASSQESRLAEITYEQYF.

The rearrangement joins TRBV10-3 to TRBJ2-2; D may be TRBD1 (6 bases). The V and J ends lost 4 bases and 4 bases respectively, with 13 bases between them. The germline V gene encodes CDR1 ENHRY and CDR2 SYGVKD. This CDR3 contains 15 residues. This CDR3 reads CAISAPGQSTGELFF. In DNA form, the CDR3 reads TGTGCCATCAGTGCCCCGGGACAAAGCACCGGGGAGCTGTTTTTT.

This chain joins TRBV19 and TRBJ1-5; D is uncertain. Germline V gives CDR1 LNHDA, CDR2 SQIVND (reference sequence). This CDR3 has 14 amino acids. The V end was cut by 4 bases, the J end by 3 bases, with 10 bases between. The CDR3 DNA reads as TGTGCCAGTAGTAAGTTGGGCTCCAATCAGCCCCAGCATTTT. Translation: CASSKLGSNQPQHF. The full variable domain, completed using reference TRBV19 and TRBJ1-5, is DGGITQSPKYLFRKEGQNVTLSCEQNLNHDAMYWYRQDPGQGLRLIYYSQIVNDFQKGDIAEGYSVSREKKESFPLTVTSAQKNPTAFYLCASSKLGSNQPQHFGDGTRLSIL.